Here is one T cell receptor (beta chain) with its context. Its antigen is as yet unknown. The data were obtained in a study of molecular identifiers for immune sequencing clone quantification. TCRdb reanalysed the PCR reads using MiXCR and keeps one entry per CDR3 protein. The data hold nearly 650,000 distinct CDR3 sequences, with about 25% observed a single time. Notes on the study in general: Highly expanded clones may be undercounted when identical TCR molecules share barcodes.

Germline CDR1 reads GTSNPN; CDR2 reads SVGIG (reference sequence). After removal of 3 bases from V and 5 bases from J, the junction contained 3 bases not matched to a gene. The CDR3 loop spans 12 amino acids. Source material: naive CD8+ T cells from blood, with Jurkat cell RNA spiked in. Subset specified: FACS-sorted CD8+CD4-CCR7+CD45RA+ naive T cells. V usage is TRBV30 and J usage is TRBJ1-1; 7 nucleotides line up with TRBD1. This TCR was recovered from a human donor in good health. Some libraries in this study had Jurkat cell RNA spiked in. The CDR3 bases are TGTGCCTGGAGGACAGGGAGGACTGAAGCTTTCTTT. Protein sequence: CAWRTGRTEAFF.